Following are 22 T cell receptor beta chains from one sample sequenced in a study of vaccination effects on CD4 cells after COVID-19. After expansion with viral peptide pools in the ViraFEST assay, antigen-specific CD4+ T cells were sequenced. Following culture for roughly 10 days, CD4+ T cells were isolated. All vaccine recipients tested negative for nucleocapsid antibodies and had never contracted SARS-CoV-2 infection. No antigen has been assigned to these receptors. The table came from immunoSEQ multiplex PCR; TCRdb's copy has only in-frame clones and leaves some out. Of under 45,000 clones listed, 70% are singletons. The input for sequencing was CD4+ T cells from PBMCs cultured with HCoV-OC43 spike peptides, taken before COVID-19 vaccination. Specified subset: HCoV-OC43 spike overlapping peptide pool stimulation. The receptors derive from a human donor who received a COVID-19 vaccine.

The chain combines TRBV28 with TRBJ1-5, with D possibly TRBD1 on 5 matching bases. The germline CDR1 and CDR2 sequences are MDHEN and SYDVKM. This CDR3 contains 12 residues. V lost 6 bases to trimming and J lost 6 bases, with 9 bases between them. CDR3 bases: TGTGCCAGCAGGAGGGGTGGTCAGCCCCAGCATTTT. Its translation is CASRRGGQPQHF.

This clone occurred once. This chain connects TRBV27 to TRBJ2-3; possibly TRBD1 for D (5 bases). Germline CDR1 and CDR2: MNHEY and SMNVEV (reference sequence). This CDR3 comprises 15 residues. V was clipped by 2 bases and J by 4 bases, with 13 bases between them. The CDR3 DNA is TGTGCCAGCAGTTTAAAGTACAGGCGTTCAGATACGCAGTATTTT. Its translation is CASSLKYRRSDTQYF.

The genes are TRBV7-8 and TRBJ1-3; unclear D gene. Germline CDR1 is SGHVS and CDR2 is FQNEAQ. The CDR3 runs to 13 residues. V was pared by 7 bases and J by 0 bases, with 7 bases between. The CDR3 DNA follows: TGTGCCAGCATTTCGTACTCTGGAAACACCATATATTTT. Translation gives CASISYSGNTIYF.

This clone was picked up a small number of times. The J gene is TRBJ2-2, the V gene TRBV19; D call uncertain. CDR1 and CDR2 from the germline V gene are LNHDA and SQIVND (reference sequence). CDR3 length: 14 residues. V lost 3 bases, J lost 4 bases, and 9 bases lay in between. For the CDR3, the DNA is TGTGCCAGTAGTATCGACGTTGGCACCGGGGAGCTGTTTTTT. Amino acid sequence: CASSIDVGTGELFF. Complete variable domain (other parts from reference TRBV19 and TRBJ2-2): DGGITQSPKYLFRKEGQNVTLSCEQNLNHDAMYWYRQDPGQGLRLIYYSQIVNDFQKGDIAEGYSVSREKKESFPLTVTSAQKNPTAFYLCASSIDVGTGELFFGEGSRLTVL.

The rearrangement links TRBV5-1 to TRBJ2-5; possible D gene TRBD2, 5 bases. Germline-derived CDR1 and CDR2 are SGHRS and YFSETQ. The CDR3 has 15 residues. The V and J ends lost 2 bases and 5 bases respectively, with 16 bases between them. The CDR3 sequence is CASSFSLAPRETQYF. For the CDR3, the DNA is TGCGCCAGCAGCTTCTCCCTAGCCCCTAGGGAGACCCAGTACTTC.

V gene TRBV6-5 combines with J gene TRBJ2-4; D unresolved. The CDR3 runs to 14 residues. Germline V gene sequence: CDR1 MNHEY, CDR2 SVGAGI. V was pared by 8 bases and J by 0 bases, with 11 bases between. The CDR3 sequence: CASRVGVAKNIQYF. DNA for the CDR3: TGTGCCAGCCGAGTTGGGGTAGCCAAAAACATTCAGTACTTC.

This chain links TRBV3-1 (or the pseudogene TRBV3-2) with TRBJ2-1; tentative D call: TRBD2 (6 bases). CDR3 length equals 13 residues. The V end was cut by 6 bases, the J end by 9 bases, with 15 bases between. Germline values: CDR1 LGHDT, CDR2 YNNKEL (reference sequence). The CDR3 is CASSTNTAGEQFF. The CDR3 DNA reads as TGTGCCAGCAGTACCAATACAGCGGGTGAGCAGTTCTTC.

J is TRBJ2-3 and V is TRBV25-1; D gene ambiguous. There are 14 residues in the CDR3. From germline, CDR1 is MGHDK and CDR2 SYGVNS. Deletions cut 4 bases from V and 0 bases from J, with 8 bases between. Here the CDR3 reads CASSARASTDTQYF. CDR3 DNA sequence: TGTGCCAGCAGTGCTCGAGCTAGCACAGATACGCAGTATTTT.

This clone has just a few counts. The chain employs TRBV27 and TRBJ2-6; D unclear. V was pared by 4 bases and J by 1 base, with 8 bases between. Germline V lookup: CDR1 MNHEY, CDR2 SMNVEV (reference sequence). CDR3 size: 15 residues. In DNA form, the CDR3 reads TGTGCCAGCAGTTCCGACGGGTCTGGGGCCAACGTCCTGACTTTC. Protein sequence: CASSSDGSGANVLTF.

The chain is built from TRBV7-9 and TRBJ1-1; D remains ambiguous. The CDR3 sequence is 13 residues long. In germline, CDR1 is SEHNR, CDR2 FQNEAQ (reference sequence). Trimming cost V 5 bases and J 1 base, with 8 bases left between them. The CDR3 DNA sequence: TGTGCCAGCAGCCGGACGGAGAACACTGAAGCTTTCTTT. Its translation: CASSRTENTEAFF.

This clone was picked up a small number of times. This rearrangement joins TRBV5-5 to TRBJ1-1, with D possibly TRBD1 on 5 matching bases. V lost 4 bases and J 0 bases, leaving 13 bases between the germline ends. CDR1 is SGHKS and CDR2 is YYEKEE in the germline V gene (reference sequence). The CDR3 has 15 amino acids. DNA of the CDR3: TGTGCCAGCAGCCCGAGGGGCCACATGAACACTGAAGCTTTCTTT. Translation: CASSPRGHMNTEAFF.

This chain links TRBV11-3 with TRBJ1-1; no clear D gene. CDR1 SGHNT and CDR2 YENEEA come from the germline V gene. Deletions cut 1 base from V and 3 bases from J, with 9 bases between. The CDR3 is made up of 14 amino acids. CDR3 in amino acids: CASSLGSIDTEAFF. As DNA, the CDR3 is TGTGCCAGCAGCTTAGGGTCAATAGACACTGAAGCTTTCTTT.

The V gene is TRBV9, the J gene TRBJ1-3; D is undetermined. CDR3 length: 14 residues. Trimming removed 0 bases from V and 4 bases from J, with 8 bases in between. In germline, CDR1 is SGDLS, CDR2 YYNGEE. The chain's CDR3 is CASSVGYGGNTIYF. Written as DNA, the CDR3 is TGTGCCAGCAGCGTAGGCTACGGAGGAAACACCATATATTTT.

Only one count was recorded for this clone. This chain connects TRBV28 to TRBJ1-5; the D is unclear. This CDR3 spans 14 amino acids. CDR1 and CDR2 from the germline V gene are MDHEN and SYDVKM. Trimming took 5 bases from V and 7 from J, leaving 15 bases between them. The CDR3 sequence: CASSPTGEIQPQHF. Written as DNA, the CDR3 is TGTGCCAGCAGTCCCACCGGGGAAATACAGCCCCAGCATTTT.

The chain recombines TRBV19 with TRBJ1-1; D is unclear. Trimming pared 6 bases from V and 2 bases from J, leaving 16 bases between. The germline gives CDR1 LNHDA, CDR2 SQIVND (reference sequence). The CDR3 is made up of 15 amino acids. CDR3 sequence reads: CASSPRTLTNTEAFF. In DNA form, the CDR3 reads TGTGCCAGTAGCCCTCGGACCCTTACAAACACTGAAGCTTTCTTT.

In DNA form, the CDR3 reads TGTGCCTGGAGACGGATGCCCTATAATTCACCCCTCCACTTT. This codes for CAWRRMPYNSPLHF. The chain combines TRBV30 with TRBJ1-6; D gene uncertain. This CDR3 region has 14 residues. The V gene lost 3 bases and the J gene lost 2 bases, with 8 bases spanning the gap. From germline, CDR1 is GTSNPN and CDR2 SVGIG (reference sequence).

This clone has just one count. The CDR3 region is CASSPPGEHEQYF. As DNA, the CDR3 is TGTGCCAGCAGTCCCCCCGGGGAACACGAGCAGTACTTC. V gene TRBV12-3 or TRBV12-4 combines with J gene TRBJ2-7; D perhaps matches TRBD2 (5 bases). With 5 bases removed from V and 5 bases from J, the gap between germline ends came to 13 bases. The CDR3 is 13 residues long.

The V and J genes are TRBV7-2 and TRBJ2-3; 10 positions match TRBD2. The CDR3 loop spans 16 amino acids. Germline lookup yields CDR1 SGHTA and CDR2 FQGNSA. V was clipped by 2 bases and J by 1 base; unmatched bases: 3. CDR3 residues: CASSLRLAGGTDTQYF. CDR3 DNA: TGTGCCAGCAGCTTACGGCTAGCGGGGGGCACAGATACGCAGTATTTT.

CDR3 in amino acids: CASSPEGLAGYNEQFF. The CDR3 region has the DNA TGTGCCAGCAGTCCAGAAGGACTAGCGGGGTACAATGAGCAGTTCTTC. The chain uses TRBV6-2 or TRBV6-3 and TRBJ2-1; 12 bases agree with TRBD2. Germline V gives CDR1 MNHEY, CDR2 SVGEGT. The CDR3 runs 16 residues. The junction had 6 bases not matched to a gene; V was cut back by 5 bases and J by 4 bases.

The gene calls are TRBV5-4 and TRBJ1-2; D uncertain. V was trimmed by 0 bases and J by 0 bases, leaving 6 bases between them. Germline V gene data show CDR1 as SGHNT and CDR2 as YYREEE (reference sequence). The CDR3 runs 14 residues. The CDR3 here is CASSLVGSNYGYTF. CDR3 nucleotides: TGTGCCAGCAGCTTGGTAGGGTCTAACTATGGCTACACCTTC.

The V and J genes are TRBV28 and TRBJ2-3; TRBD1 matches 10 bases. In germline, CDR1 is MDHEN, CDR2 SYDVKM. The J segment lost 6 bases and the V segment lost 6 bases, leaving 15 bases of the junction unmatched. This CDR3 is built from 17 residues. The chain's CDR3 is CASSLPGQGTNGDTQYF. DNA for the CDR3: TGTGCCAGCAGCCTTCCGGGACAGGGGACCAATGGCGATACGCAGTATTTT.

This chain uses TRBV7-9 with TRBJ2-7; 9 positions agree with TRBD1. After removal of 5 bases from V and 4 bases from J, the junction contained 9 bases not matched to a gene. CDR1 and CDR2 (germline): SEHNR, FQNEAQ (reference sequence). CDR3 length: 15 residues. CDR3 DNA sequence: TGTGCCAGCAGCGACTGGGACAGGGTTCGGTACGAGCAGTACTTC. Translated, it gives CASSDWDRVRYEQYF.